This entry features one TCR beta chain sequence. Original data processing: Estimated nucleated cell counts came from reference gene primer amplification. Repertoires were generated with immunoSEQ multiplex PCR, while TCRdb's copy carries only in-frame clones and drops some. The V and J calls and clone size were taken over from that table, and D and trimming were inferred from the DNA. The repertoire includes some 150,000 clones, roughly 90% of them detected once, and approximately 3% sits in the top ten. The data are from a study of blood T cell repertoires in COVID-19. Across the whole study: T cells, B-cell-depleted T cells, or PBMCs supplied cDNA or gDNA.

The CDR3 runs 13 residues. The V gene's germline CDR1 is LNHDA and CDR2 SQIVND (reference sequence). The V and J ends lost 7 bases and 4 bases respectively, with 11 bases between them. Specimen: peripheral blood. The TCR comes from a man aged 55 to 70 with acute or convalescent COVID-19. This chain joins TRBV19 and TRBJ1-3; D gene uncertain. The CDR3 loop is CASTWARGNTIYF. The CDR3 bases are TGTGCCAGTACGTGGGCTCGGGGAAACACCATATATTTT.